The 7 T cell receptor beta chains below all came from one sample that was sequenced in a study of cytomegalovirus exposure and HLA in healthy donors. The PCR was carried out with 60 Vbeta primers and 13 Jbeta primers. Repertoires were generated with immunoSEQ multiplex PCR, while TCRdb's copy carries only in-frame clones and drops some. The table for this sample gives about 210,000 clones. The sequencing sample was made of PBMCs. These receptors were collected from a young woman in good health and CMV-seropositive.

The chain links TRBV6-1 to TRBJ1-5, with D unresolved. Per germline, CDR1 MNHNS and CDR2 SASEGT. The CDR3 contains 16 residues. V lost 0 bases and J 5 bases, leaving 14 bases between the germline ends. DNA for the CDR3: TGTGCCAGCAGTGAAGCGCCCGTCGGTCGGTATCAGCCCCAGCATTTT. Translation: CASSEAPVGRYQPQHF.

This rearrangement joins TRBV4-1 to TRBJ1-4, with D perhaps TRBD1 (5 bases). Germline CDR1 and CDR2: MGHRA and YSYEKL. Trimming left V 1 base short and J 3 bases short, with 12 bases between. This CDR3 contains 16 residues. The CDR3 bases are TGCGCCAGCAGCCAAGTTGGGGGGGAAGCTAATGAAAAACTGTTTTTT. Amino acid sequence: CASSQVGGEANEKLFF.

The chain combines TRBV5-6 with TRBJ2-3; weak D call: TRBD2 (6 bases). V lost 5 bases, J lost 0 bases, and 10 bases lay in between. There are 14 residues in the CDR3. Looked up from germline, CDR1 is SGHDT and CDR2 is YYEEEE. The DNA of the CDR3 is TGTGCCAGCAGGGTAGCGGCCAGCACAGATACGCAGTATTTT. Protein sequence: CASRVAASTDTQYF. Full variable domain (remainder filled in from reference TRBV5-6 and TRBJ2-3): DAGVTQSPTHLIKTRGQQVTLRCSPKSGHDTVSWYQQALGQGPQFIFQYYEEEERQRGNFPDRFSGHQFPNYSSELNVNALLLGDSALYLCASRVAASTDTQYFGPGTRLTVL.

This chain connects TRBV7-8 to TRBJ1-2; D remains unclear. Per the germline V gene, CDR1 is SGHVS and CDR2 is FQNEAQ. Trimming pared 3 bases from V and 3 bases from J, leaving 11 bases between. This CDR3 region has 14 residues. The CDR3 DNA sequence: TGTGCCAGCAGCTTCCGGGGAGGTGACTATGGCTACACCTTC. As protein: CASSFRGGDYGYTF.

The chain has TRBV7-6 and TRBJ2-7, with TRBD2 as a possible D gene (7 bases). CDR1 is SGHVS and CDR2 is FNYEAQ in the germline V gene. Trimming removed 1 base from V and 0 bases from J, with 13 bases in between. This CDR3 has 16 residues. The CDR3 loop is CASSLGGGHHSYEQYF. The DNA for the CDR3 is TGTGCCAGCAGCTTAGGGGGGGGCCATCACTCCTACGAGCAGTACTTC.

The genes are TRBV5-4 and TRBJ2-5; D might be TRBD1 (6 bases). V shed 6 bases and J shed 3 bases, with 18 bases lying between them. This CDR3 contains 15 residues. The germline V gene has CDR1 SGHNT and CDR2 YYREEE (reference sequence). CDR3 in DNA: TGTGCCAGCACTTCCCTCGGGGACACAGAAGAGACCCAGTACTTC. It is translated as CASTSLGDTEETQYF.

CDR3 sequence (DNA): TGTGCCATCAGTGCAGCCAGCAGGGCAAATGAAAAACTGTTTTTT. Translation: CAISAASRANEKLFF. This chain links TRBV10-3 with TRBJ1-4; maybe TRBD1 (5 bases). Germline V gene lookup returns CDR1 ENHRY and CDR2 SYGVKD. The CDR3 spans 15 residues. V lost 4 bases and J lost 5, with 14 bases in between.